This entry is about one T cell receptor (beta chain). What it recognizes is unknown. Building of the TCR beta libraries involved iRepertoire HTBI primers and Arm-PCR of CDR3 regions. TCRdb independently ran MiXCR on the multiplex PCR reads; one entry per CDR3 protein. Here the sample spans around 430,000 distinct CDR3 sequences, about 22% being singletons. The sample's time point: persistent/refractory GD, antithyroid drugs over 5 years with positive TRAb. There was RNA extracted from PBMCs, and the TCR library was made from it. The data are from a study of regulatory T cells in long-lasting Graves disease. Study-wide results and limits: Thyroid tissue was not sampled; only peripheral blood was. Small sample size may have lowered accuracy.

This CDR3 has 14 amino acids. The germline V gene encodes CDR1 DFQATT and CDR2 SNEGSKA (reference sequence). The V and J ends lost 4 bases and 6 bases, in that order; junction bases with no gene match: 12. The sequence was collected from a female donor with Graves disease. Here the sequenced sample was peripheral blood mononuclear cells (PBMCs), taken when the disease was refractory, from a patient treated with antithyroid drugs. The V call is TRBV20-1, the J call TRBJ2-7; 7 nucleotides agree with TRBD1. DNA of the CDR3: TGCAGTGCTACAATAACAGGGGAGCTAAGCGAGCAGTACTTC. Translation gives CSATITGELSEQYF.